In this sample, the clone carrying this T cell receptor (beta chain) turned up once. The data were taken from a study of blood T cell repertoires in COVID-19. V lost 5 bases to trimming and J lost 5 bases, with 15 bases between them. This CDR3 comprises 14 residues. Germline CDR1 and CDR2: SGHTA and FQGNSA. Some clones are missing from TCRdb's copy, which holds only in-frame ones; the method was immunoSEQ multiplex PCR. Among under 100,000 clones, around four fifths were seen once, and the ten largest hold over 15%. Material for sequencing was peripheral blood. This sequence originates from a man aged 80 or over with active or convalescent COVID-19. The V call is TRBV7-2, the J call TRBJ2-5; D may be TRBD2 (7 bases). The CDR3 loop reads CASSVGGDRETQYF. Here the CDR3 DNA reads TGTGCCAGCAGCGTAGGGGGGGATCGGGAGACCCAGTACTTC.